This record concerns one TCR beta chain sequence. This sample is drawn from a study of T cells in tuberculosis. Study-wide context: T cells were selected with CD1B tetramers loaded with glucose monomycolate.

The CDR3 length is 18 residues. The J segment lost 7 bases and the V segment lost 3 bases, leaving 21 bases of the junction unmatched. In germline, CDR1 is GTSNPN, CDR2 SVGIG (reference sequence). The time point denotes: new active TB diagnosis, blood taken before or within 7 days of starting treatment. Some clones are missing from TCRdb's copy, which holds only in-frame ones; the method was immunoSEQ multiplex PCR. Of approximately 53,000 clones in the sample, around 96% were seen once. The clonotype originates from an adult with tuberculosis. The rearrangement links TRBV30 to TRBJ1-1; 9 bases agree with TRBD1. Sequencing was performed on PBMCs, taken at tuberculosis diagnosis. The DNA of the CDR3 is TGTGCCTGGAGAATGCCTGACAGGGGGACCATGGTAGGTGGTGAAGCTTTCTTT. The encoded protein is CAWRMPDRGTMVGGEAFF.